Here is one T cell receptor beta chain with its context. Its antigen is currently unknown. As for treatment: about 20 received Ad26.COV2.S at low or high dose, single or two shots; roughly five received placebo; per-sample allocation not given. At day 63 after the first vaccine or placebo injection, samples were drawn. This entry comes from a study of Ad26.COV2.S vaccination and SARS-CoV-2 variants. Study observations and caveats: It was found that vaccine and placebo recipients had similar non-spike TCR breadth. It was vaccine recipients, not placebo recipients, who had the higher spike-specific TCR breadth. Total T cell responses may have been underestimated by the TCR breadth and depth analyses.

The V end was cut by 6 bases, the J end by 2 bases, with 13 bases between. Looked up from germline, CDR1 is MNHEY and CDR2 is SVGAGI. This CDR3 is 14 amino acids long. Assay: immunoSEQ multiplex PCR; the TCRdb copy retains only in-frame clones and omits some. The table lists about 350,000 clones, around nine tenths of them singletons. The clonotype comes from a person aged 18-60 years who received the Ad26.COV2.S COVID-19 vaccine or a placebo. This chain uses TRBV6-5 with TRBJ1-1, with no clear D. The sample was peripheral blood, taken in a trial of Ad26.COV2.S vaccine versus placebo. The CDR3 DNA reads TGTGCCAGCAGGGATCTTAGACAAAACACTGAAGCTTTCTTT. This sequence encodes CASRDLRQNTEAFF.